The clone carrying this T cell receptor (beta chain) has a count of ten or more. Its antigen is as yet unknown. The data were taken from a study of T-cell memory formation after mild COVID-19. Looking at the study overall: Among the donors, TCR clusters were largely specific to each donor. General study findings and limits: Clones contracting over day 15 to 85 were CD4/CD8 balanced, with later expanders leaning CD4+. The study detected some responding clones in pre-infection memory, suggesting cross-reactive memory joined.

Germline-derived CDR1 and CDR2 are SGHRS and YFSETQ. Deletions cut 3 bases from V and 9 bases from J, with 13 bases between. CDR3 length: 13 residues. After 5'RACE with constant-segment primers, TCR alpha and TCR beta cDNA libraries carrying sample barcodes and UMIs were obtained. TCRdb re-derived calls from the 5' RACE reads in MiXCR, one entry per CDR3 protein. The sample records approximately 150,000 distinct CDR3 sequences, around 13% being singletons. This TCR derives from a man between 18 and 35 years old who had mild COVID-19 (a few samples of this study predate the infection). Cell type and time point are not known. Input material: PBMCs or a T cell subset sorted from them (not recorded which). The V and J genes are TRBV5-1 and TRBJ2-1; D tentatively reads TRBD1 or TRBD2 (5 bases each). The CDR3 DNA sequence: TGCGCCAGCAGCTCAAGCACGAGGGGTGAGCAGTTCTTC. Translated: CASSSSTRGEQFF. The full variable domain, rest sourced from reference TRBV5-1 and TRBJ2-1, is KAGVTQTPRYLIKTRGQQVTLSCSPISGHRSVSWYQQTPGQGLQFLFEYFSETQRNKGNFPGRFSGRQFSNSRSEMNVSTLELGDSALYLCASSSSTRGEQFFGPGTRLTVL.